A single sample gave rise to the 26 T cell receptor beta chains below, sequenced in a study of shared clonotypes between healthy human individuals. Naivety among CD8 cells was defined by CD45RO negativity and positive CCR7 selection, thereby excluding terminally differentiated effector memory CD45RA+ cells. The repertoire was sequenced with immunoSEQ multiplex PCR; TCRdb's copy has only in-frame clones and lacks some. The sample gives roughly 2.1 million clones, under 95% of which show up once; roughly 1.7% is in the top ten. The specimen was naive CD8+ T cells from PBMCs. Receptors originate from a man younger than 30 in good health. Some clones in this sample may be carry-over from other donors' samples.

The chain is built from TRBV28 and TRBJ2-1, with D possibly matching TRBD2 (7 bases). V lost 7 bases to trimming and J lost 5 bases, with 15 bases between them. Germline V gives CDR1 MDHEN, CDR2 SYDVKM. This CDR3 comprises 14 residues. The CDR3: CASKHWGGNNEQFF. The CDR3 DNA follows: TGTGCCAGCAAACACTGGGGGGGCAACAATGAGCAGTTCTTC.

This sequence joins TRBV15 and TRBJ1-1; tentative D call: TRBD1 (5 bases). V lost 2 bases and J 5 bases, leaving 24 bases between the germline ends. Germline CDR1 LNHNV, CDR2 YYDKDF (reference sequence). The CDR3 covers 18 residues. CDR3 sequence reads: CATSRNRGEVVEWTEAFF. CDR3 DNA sequence: TGTGCCACCAGCAGAAACCGGGGGGAGGTCGTGGAGTGGACTGAAGCTTTCTTT.

The V gene is TRBV9, the J gene TRBJ2-3; unclear D gene. The V gene's germline CDR1 is SGDLS and CDR2 YYNGEE. The V gene lost 0 bases and the J gene lost 3 bases, with 11 bases spanning the gap. The CDR3 totals 15 residues. The CDR3 sequence is CASSVAPRETDTQYF. The CDR3 DNA is TGTGCCAGCAGCGTAGCTCCAAGGGAAACAGATACGCAGTATTTT.

This clone was seen once. This chain joins TRBV7-3 and TRBJ2-3, with TRBD1 matching 8 bases. Unmatched junction bases numbered 4, after V lost 4 bases and J lost 4 bases. Germline-derived CDR1 and CDR2 are SGHTA and FQGTGA. The CDR3 spans 14 residues. DNA for the CDR3: TGTGCCAGCAGCTCCCGACAGGGGCCAGATACGCAGTATTTT. Amino acid sequence: CASSSRQGPDTQYF. The variable domain in full, completed from reference TRBV7-3 and TRBJ2-3, reads GAGVSQTPSNKVTEKGKYVELRCDPISGHTALYWYRQSLGQGPEFLIYFQGTGAADDSGLPNDRFFAVRPEGSVSTLKIQRTERGDSAVYLCASSSRQGPDTQYFGPGTRLTVL.

The chain is built from TRBV10-2 and TRBJ2-7, with no clear D. The CDR3 contains 14 residues. Trimming pared 7 bases from V and 0 bases from J, leaving 13 bases between. Looked up from germline, CDR1 is WSHSY and CDR2 is SAAADI. The CDR3 protein is CASTGPVSSYEQYF. CDR3 nucleotides: TGCGCCAGCACTGGACCCGTGAGCTCCTACGAGCAGTACTTC.

Remarks on this clone: The same CDR3 is also encoded by other DNA sequences in this sample. The chain links TRBV7-9 to TRBJ1-2, with unresolved D. Germline CDR1 is SEHNR and CDR2 is FQNEAQ (reference sequence). Trimming left V 5 bases short and J 4 bases short, with 11 bases between. This CDR3 has 13 amino acids. The CDR3 region has the DNA TGTGCCAGCAGCCCGCCTATAGGCTATGGCTACACCTTC. It yields the protein CASSPPIGYGYTF.

The chain carries TRBV5-1 and TRBJ2-3; 7 bases agree with TRBD1. After removal of 4 bases from V and 2 bases from J, the junction contained 10 bases not matched to a gene. Germline CDR1 is SGHRS and CDR2 is YFSETQ. The CDR3 consists of 16 residues. CDR3 region: CASSVDRRPVTDTQYF. CDR3 coding DNA: TGCGCCAGCAGCGTGGACAGGCGACCCGTCACAGATACGCAGTATTTT.

In this sample, this clone turned up once. The chain employs TRBV11-2 and TRBJ2-1; D perhaps matches TRBD2 (5 bases). This CDR3 is built from 13 residues. CDR1 and CDR2 from the germline V gene are SGHAT and FQNNGV. V was cut by 4 bases and J by 8 bases, with 12 bases left in between. CDR3 nucleotide sequence: TGTGCCAGCAGCTCTCTAGCCAACGATGAGCAGTTCTTC. It encodes CASSSLANDEQFF.

CDR3 sequence reads: CASSLRPGQGLSPSPQHF. CDR3 DNA sequence: TGTGCCAGCAGCCTAAGACCCGGACAGGGACTGTCCCCATCGCCCCAGCATTTT. The chain is built from TRBV7-2 and TRBJ1-5; 8 nucleotides agree with TRBD1. Looked up from germline, CDR1 is SGHTA and CDR2 is FQGNSA. The ends lost 5 bases at V and 9 bases at J; junction bases unmatched: 21. CDR3 length: 18 residues.

The rearrangement joins TRBV27 to TRBJ1-1; D gene ambiguous. Trimming pared 4 bases from V and 0 bases from J, leaving 15 bases between. Germline loops: CDR1 MNHEY, CDR2 SMNVEV (reference sequence). The CDR3 covers 16 residues. CDR3 protein: CASSSHYFGLNTEAFF. The DNA for the CDR3 is TGTGCCAGCAGTTCCCACTACTTCGGTCTGAACACTGAAGCTTTCTTT.

The rearrangement uses TRBV5-4 and TRBJ1-5, with TRBD1 matching over 9 bases. Germline values: CDR1 SGHNT, CDR2 YYREEE (reference sequence). CDR3 length: 16 residues. J gave up 7 bases and V 3 bases, and 11 bases lay outside the gene matches. The chain's CDR3 is CASSWTGQGRSQPQHF. DNA of the CDR3: TGTGCCAGCAGCTGGACGGGACAGGGACGGAGCCAGCCCCAGCATTTT.

The chain couples TRBV4-1 to TRBJ2-7, with a possible D match to TRBD2 (6 bases). CDR3 length equals 16 residues. V shed 0 bases and J shed 4 bases, with 16 bases lying between them. Germline assignment: CDR1 MGHRA and CDR2 YSYEKL. The chain's CDR3 is CASSQDRGRGAYEQYF. In DNA form, the CDR3 reads TGCGCCAGCAGCCAAGATCGCGGGCGGGGTGCATACGAGCAGTACTTC.

V usage is TRBV27 and J usage is TRBJ2-7; D assignment may be TRBD1 or TRBD2 (7 bases each). The V end was cut by 5 bases, the J end by 3 bases, with 14 bases between. Germline lookup yields CDR1 MNHEY and CDR2 SMNVEV (reference sequence). The CDR3 loop spans 14 amino acids. CDR3 bases: TGTGCCAGCAGTGTGACAGGGAGGGTCTACGAGCAGTACTTC. Translating it yields CASSVTGRVYEQYF.

This clone was seen only once. The chain combines TRBV27 with TRBJ1-5, with D unresolved. V was shortened by 2 bases and J by 3 bases, with 11 bases between the two germline ends. Germline V gives CDR1 MNHEY, CDR2 SMNVEV (reference sequence). This CDR3 spans 15 amino acids. This CDR3 reads CASSLVSGLNQPQHF. CDR3 DNA sequence: TGTGCCAGCAGTTTAGTATCGGGTCTCAATCAGCCCCAGCATTTT.

The chain joins TRBV29-1 to TRBJ1-2; tentative D call: TRBD1 (5 bases). The CDR3 is 13 amino acids. Germline CDR1 and CDR2: SQVTM and ANQGSEA. The V end lost 0 bases, the J end lost 3 bases, and 8 bases lay between the germline ends. The CDR3 nucleotides are TGCAGCGTTGAAGAGGAAGGGGACTATGGCTACACCTTC. It specifies CSVEEEGDYGYTF.

The chain employs TRBV5-1 and TRBJ2-5; 10 bases map to TRBD2. Germline V gives CDR1 SGHRS, CDR2 YFSETQ. The CDR3 is made up of 15 amino acids. V was clipped by 0 bases and J by 5 bases; unmatched bases: 4. The CDR3, as DNA: TGCGCCAGCAGCTTGGAAGCGGGAGGGTTTGAGACCCAGTACTTC. Its translation: CASSLEAGGFETQYF. The complete variable domain, with remaining parts taken from reference TRBV5-1 and TRBJ2-5, reads KAGVTQTPRYLIKTRGQQVTLSCSPISGHRSVSWYQQTPGQGLQFLFEYFSETQRNKGNFPGRFSGRQFSNSRSEMNVSTLELGDSALYLCASSLEAGGFETQYFGPGTRLLVL.

V gene TRBV6-5 combines with J gene TRBJ1-5, with 7 bases identical to TRBD1. With V trimmed by 5 bases and J by 4 bases, 8 bases remained unmatched. Germline CDR1 and CDR2: MNHEY and SVGAGI. CDR3 length equals 15 residues. The CDR3 DNA is TGTGCCAGCAGTCCGACCCGGGACAGTAATCAGCCCCAGCATTTT. It specifies CASSPTRDSNQPQHF.

The chain combines TRBV13 with TRBJ1-4; tentative D call: TRBD1 (5 bases). V lost 1 base and J 5 bases, leaving 14 bases between the germline ends. The CDR3 contains 16 residues. From germline, CDR1 is PRHDT and CDR2 FYEKMQ (reference sequence). This CDR3 is CASSLARRGGNEKLFF. The CDR3 DNA reads as TGTGCCAGCAGCTTAGCCCGGAGGGGCGGAAATGAAAAACTGTTTTTT.

The chain carries TRBV5-4 and TRBJ2-7, with TRBD2 identical over 10 bases. The CDR3 sequence is 15 residues long. The germline CDR1 and CDR2 sequences are SGHNT and YYREEE (reference sequence). The junction had 6 bases not matched to a gene; V was cut back by 0 bases and J by 6 bases. CDR3 sequence (DNA): TGTGCCAGCAGCTTGGAAGCGGGAGGGCCGCCCGAGCAGTACTTC. Protein product: CASSLEAGGPPEQYF. Using reference TRBV5-4 and TRBJ2-7 for the parts outside the CDR3, the full variable domain is ETGVTQSPTHLIKTRGQQVTLRCSSQSGHNTVSWYQQALGQGPQFIFQYYREEENGRGNFPPRFSGLQFPNYSSELNVNALELDDSALYLCASSLEAGGPPEQYFGPGTRLTVT.

The CDR3 bases are TGCGCCAGCAGCTTAGGTTGGCCTCGCACTGAAGCTTTCTTT. It yields the protein CASSLGWPRTEAFF. This chain joins TRBV5-1 and TRBJ1-1, with no clear D. Trimming took 2 bases from V and 4 from J, leaving 12 bases between them. From germline, CDR1 is SGHRS and CDR2 YFSETQ. The CDR3 extends over 14 amino acids.

This sequence joins TRBV7-9 and TRBJ2-3, with a weak D call TRBD2 (5 bases). This CDR3 spans 15 amino acids. Trimming pared 1 base from V and 2 bases from J, leaving 10 bases between. Germline CDR1 reads SEHNR; CDR2 reads FQNEAQ (reference sequence). CDR3 bases: TGTGCCAGCAGCTTAGTGGTCGGGGACACAGATACGCAGTATTTT. Translation: CASSLVVGDTDTQYF.

The chain employs TRBV9 and TRBJ2-1; perhaps TRBD1 as D (6 bases). Per the germline V gene, CDR1 is SGDLS and CDR2 is YYNGEE. Between the trimmed V and J ends, which lost 0 bases and 9 bases, there was a span of 13 bases. The length of the CDR3 is 14 residues. The chain's CDR3 is CASSVDLGASEQFF. CDR3 in DNA: TGTGCCAGCAGCGTAGATCTGGGGGCAAGTGAGCAGTTCTTC.

The chain has TRBV2 and TRBJ2-3; TRBD2 aligns across 12 bases. The V segment lost 5 bases and the J segment 3 bases; nucleotides outside the gene matches: 3. Germline CDR1 is SNHLY and CDR2 is FYNNEI. This CDR3 region has 15 residues. The CDR3 nucleotides read TGTGCCAGCAGTCTAGCGGGAGGGCCAACAGATACGCAGTATTTT. Residues: CASSLAGGPTDTQYF.

The rearrangement uses TRBV6-6 and TRBJ2-7; the match to TRBD1 covers 7 bases. The CDR3 consists of 13 residues. CDR1 and CDR2 (germline): MNHNY, SVGAGI (reference sequence). V shed 6 bases and J 5 bases; nucleotides not matched to a gene: 7. CDR3 bases: TGTGCCAGCAGAGACAGGGTCGGCAACGAGCAGTACTTC. It translates to CASRDRVGNEQYF.

CDR3 protein: CASSFPGPASGANVLTF. In DNA, the CDR3 is TGTGCCAGCAGCTTCCCGGGACCGGCCTCTGGGGCCAACGTCCTGACTTTC. This chain joins TRBV7-9 and TRBJ2-6; TRBD1 or TRBD2 may be the D gene (5 bases each). This CDR3 contains 17 residues. Germline V lookup: CDR1 SEHNR, CDR2 FQNEAQ (reference sequence). V was shortened by 3 bases and J by 0 bases, with 12 bases between the two germline ends.

J is TRBJ2-3 and V is TRBV29-1, with TRBD1 matching over 8 bases. V lost 3 bases to trimming and J lost 4 bases; unmatched junction nucleotides: 12. The CDR3 has 16 residues. Germline CDR1 and CDR2: SQVTM and ANQGSEA. The CDR3 nucleotides read TGCAGCGTTGAGGAAGGACAGGGTTTTAGTTCAGATACGCAGTATTTT. Amino acid sequence: CSVEEGQGFSSDTQYF.